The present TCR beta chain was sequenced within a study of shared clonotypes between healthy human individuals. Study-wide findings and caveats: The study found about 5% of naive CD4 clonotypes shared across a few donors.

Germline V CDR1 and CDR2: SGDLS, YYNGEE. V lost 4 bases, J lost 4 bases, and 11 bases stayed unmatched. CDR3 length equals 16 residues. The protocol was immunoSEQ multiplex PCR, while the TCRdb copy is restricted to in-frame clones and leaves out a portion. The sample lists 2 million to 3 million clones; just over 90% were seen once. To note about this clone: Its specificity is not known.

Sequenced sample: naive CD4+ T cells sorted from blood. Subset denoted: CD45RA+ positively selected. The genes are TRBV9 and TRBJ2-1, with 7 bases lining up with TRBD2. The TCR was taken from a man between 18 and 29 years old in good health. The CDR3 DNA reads TGTGCCAGCAGCCGAGGCCCAGCGGGAACGTACAATGAGCAGTTCTTC. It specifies CASSRGPAGTYNEQFF.